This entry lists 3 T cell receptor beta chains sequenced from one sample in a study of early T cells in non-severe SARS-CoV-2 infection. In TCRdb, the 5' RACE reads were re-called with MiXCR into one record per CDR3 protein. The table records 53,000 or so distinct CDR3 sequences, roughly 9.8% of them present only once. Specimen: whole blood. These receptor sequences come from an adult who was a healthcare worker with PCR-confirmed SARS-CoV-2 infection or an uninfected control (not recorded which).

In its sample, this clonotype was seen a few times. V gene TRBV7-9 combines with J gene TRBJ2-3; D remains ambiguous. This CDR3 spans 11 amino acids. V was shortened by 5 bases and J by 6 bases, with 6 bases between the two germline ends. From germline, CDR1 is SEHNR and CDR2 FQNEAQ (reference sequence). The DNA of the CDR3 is TGTGCCAGCAGCCCACAGGATACGCAGTATTTT. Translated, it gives CASSPQDTQYF.

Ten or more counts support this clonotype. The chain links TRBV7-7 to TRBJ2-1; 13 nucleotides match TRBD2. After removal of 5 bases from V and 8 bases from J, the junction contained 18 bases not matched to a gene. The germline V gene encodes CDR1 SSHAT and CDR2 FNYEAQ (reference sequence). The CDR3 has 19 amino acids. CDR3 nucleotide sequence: TGTGCCAGCAGCCCCAATCTACAACTAGCGGGAGGGCCGACTTATGAGCAGTTCTTC. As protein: CASSPNLQLAGGPTYEQFF.

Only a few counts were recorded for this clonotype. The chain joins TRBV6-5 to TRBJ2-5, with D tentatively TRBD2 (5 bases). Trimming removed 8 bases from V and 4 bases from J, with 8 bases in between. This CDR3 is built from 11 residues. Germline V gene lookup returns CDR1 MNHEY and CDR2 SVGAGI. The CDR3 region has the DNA TGTGCCAGCTCCGAGGGAGAGACCCAGTACTTC. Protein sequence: CASSEGETQYF.